These 2 T cell receptor beta chains were all obtained from the same sample, sequenced in a study of beta chain features in type 1 diabetes. The sequenced template was cDNA made from the entire isolated RNA. Assay: immunoSEQ multiplex PCR; the TCRdb copy retains only in-frame clones and omits some. The sample lists 150,000 to 200,000 clones, less than 9.5% occurring once. The sequenced sample was central memory CD4+ T cells from blood. All receptors come from a woman aged 18-35 years in good health.

This chain uses TRBV2 with TRBJ2-3; 8 bases align to TRBD2. The trim removed 8 bases at V and 4 bases at J, leaving 11 bases unmatched. Germline CDR1 and CDR2: SNHLY and FYNNEI. The length of the CDR3 is 15 residues. CDR3 nucleotide sequence: TGTGCCAGCGCTTGGGAAGCGGGAGCCCCAGATACGCAGTATTTT. Translated: CASAWEAGAPDTQYF.

The chain links TRBV14 to TRBJ2-1; no reliable D call. This CDR3 has 16 residues. CDR1 and CDR2 from the germline V gene are SGHDN and FVKESK. Trimming removed 1 base from V and 5 bases from J, with 15 bases in between. The chain's CDR3 is CASSQGHSSLDNEQFF. The CDR3 nucleotides are TGTGCCAGCAGCCAAGGGCATAGCAGTCTGGACAATGAGCAGTTCTTC. Variable domain in full (rest from reference TRBV14 and TRBJ2-1): EAGVTQFPSHSVIEKGQTVTLRCDPISGHDNLYWYRRVMGKEIKFLLHFVKESKQDESGMPNNRFLAERTGGTYSTLKVQPAELEDSGVYFCASSQGHSSLDNEQFFGPGTRLTVL.